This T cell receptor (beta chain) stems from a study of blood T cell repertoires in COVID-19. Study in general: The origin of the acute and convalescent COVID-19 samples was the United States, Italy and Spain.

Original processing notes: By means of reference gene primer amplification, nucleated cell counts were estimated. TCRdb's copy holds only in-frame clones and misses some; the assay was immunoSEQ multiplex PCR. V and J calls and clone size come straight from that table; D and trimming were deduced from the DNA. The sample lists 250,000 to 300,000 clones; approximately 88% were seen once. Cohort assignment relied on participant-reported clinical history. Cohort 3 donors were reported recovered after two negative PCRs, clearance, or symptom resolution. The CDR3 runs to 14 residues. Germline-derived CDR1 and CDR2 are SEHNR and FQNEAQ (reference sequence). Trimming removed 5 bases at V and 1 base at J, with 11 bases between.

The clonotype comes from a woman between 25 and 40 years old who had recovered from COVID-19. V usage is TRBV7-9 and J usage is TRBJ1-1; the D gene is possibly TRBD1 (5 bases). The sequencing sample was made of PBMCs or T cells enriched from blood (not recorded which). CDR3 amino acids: CASSPQGGNTEAFF. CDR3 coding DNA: TGTGCCAGCAGCCCCCAGGGCGGGAACACTGAAGCTTTCTTT.